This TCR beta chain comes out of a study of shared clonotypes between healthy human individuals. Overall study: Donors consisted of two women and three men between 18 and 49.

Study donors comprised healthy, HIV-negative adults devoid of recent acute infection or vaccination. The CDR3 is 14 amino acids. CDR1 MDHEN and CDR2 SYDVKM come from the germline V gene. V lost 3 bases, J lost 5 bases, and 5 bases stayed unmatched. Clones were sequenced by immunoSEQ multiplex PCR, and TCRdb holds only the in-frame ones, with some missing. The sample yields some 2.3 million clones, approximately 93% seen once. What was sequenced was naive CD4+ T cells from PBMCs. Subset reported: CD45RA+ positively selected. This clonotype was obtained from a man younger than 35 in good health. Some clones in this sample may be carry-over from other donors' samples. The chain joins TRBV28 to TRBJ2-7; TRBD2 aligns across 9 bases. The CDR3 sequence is CASSFSGSRNEQYF. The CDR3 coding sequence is TGTGCCAGCAGTTTTAGCGGGAGTCGCAACGAGCAGTACTTC.